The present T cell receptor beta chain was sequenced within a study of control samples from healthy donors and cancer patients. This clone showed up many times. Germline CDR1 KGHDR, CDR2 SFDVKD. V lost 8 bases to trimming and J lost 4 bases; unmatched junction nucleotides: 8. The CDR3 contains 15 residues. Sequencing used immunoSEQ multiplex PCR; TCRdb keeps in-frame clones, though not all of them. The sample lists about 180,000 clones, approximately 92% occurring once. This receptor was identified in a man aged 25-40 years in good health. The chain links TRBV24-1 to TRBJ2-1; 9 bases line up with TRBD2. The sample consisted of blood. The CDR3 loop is CATNGGSGSYNEQFF. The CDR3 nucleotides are TGTGCCACCAATGGTGGTAGCGGGAGTTACAATGAGCAGTTCTTC.